The next 19 T cell receptor beta chains were all read from a single sample in a study of chemoradiotherapy in HPV16-positive cancers. Generated by immunoSEQ multiplex PCR, the TCRdb table keeps only in-frame clones and is missing some. In the table there are 15,000 to 20,000 clones, more than 70% of which are singletons. The sample was acquired from a patient who underwent chemoradiotherapy. The receptor source for this set is a human donor with HPV-associated anogenital cancer.

This rearrangement joins TRBV18 to TRBJ1-1; D is undetermined. The germline V and J ends were trimmed by 2 bases and 0 bases, with 13 bases remaining between them. The CDR3 sequence is 16 residues long. From germline, CDR1 is KGHSH and CDR2 LQKENI. The CDR3 DNA reads as TGTGCCAGCTCACCAAGGGCAGGTTCTATGAACACTGAAGCTTTCTTT. Translated, it gives CASSPRAGSMNTEAFF. Variable domain in full (rest from reference TRBV18 and TRBJ1-1): NAGVMQNPRHLVRRRGQEARLRCSPMKGHSHVYWYRQLPEEGLKFMVYLQKENIIDESGMPKERFSAEFPKEGPSILRIQQVVRGDSAAYFCASSPRAGSMNTEAFFGQGTRLTVV.

This clone was picked up a small number of times. The rearrangement uses TRBV7-9 and TRBJ1-6; tentatively, D is TRBD1 (6 bases). The CDR3 loop spans 15 amino acids. The germline V gene has CDR1 SEHNR and CDR2 FQNEAQ (reference sequence). Trimming removed 5 bases from V and 8 bases from J, with 16 bases in between. The CDR3 DNA reads as TGTGCCAGCAGCCTTGGACAGACCTGGGATTCACCCCTCCACTTT. Translation: CASSLGQTWDSPLHF.

The rearrangement joins TRBV19 to TRBJ1-2, with TRBD1 matching over 10 bases. Germline V CDR1 and CDR2: LNHDA, SQIVND (reference sequence). This CDR3 contains 16 residues. The V segment lost 4 bases and the J segment 4 bases; nucleotides outside the gene matches: 9. CDR3 protein: CASSRRQGAISYGYTF. The CDR3 nucleotides read TGTGCCAGTAGTAGAAGACAGGGGGCGATAAGCTATGGCTACACCTTC.

The chain recombines TRBV7-3 with TRBJ2-3; D might be TRBD1 or TRBD2, each matching 7 bases. Germline V gene sequence: CDR1 SGHTA, CDR2 FQGTGA. The CDR3 is 14 amino acids. Trimming took 2 bases from V and 5 from J, leaving 11 bases between them. The CDR3 here is CASSLQGGLDTQYF. CDR3 nucleotide sequence: TGTGCCAGCAGCTTACAGGGGGGGTTAGATACGCAGTATTTT.

The chain is built from TRBV6-4 and TRBJ2-7, with D possibly TRBD1 on 6 matching bases. CDR1 and CDR2 from the germline V gene are MRHNA and SNTAGT. The ends were cut back, 6 bases at V and 3 bases at J, with 18 bases in the middle. The CDR3 consists of 15 residues. The CDR3 DNA reads as TGTGCCAGCAGCAATACCGGGACACATTACTACGAGCAGTACTTC. Encoded protein: CASSNTGTHYYEQYF.

The chain's CDR3 is CASSQVRGGRGNYGYTF. CDR3 in DNA: TGCGCCAGCAGCCAAGTAAGGGGGGGGCGAGGGAACTATGGCTACACCTTC. The chain couples TRBV4-3 to TRBJ1-2; the D gene is possibly TRBD1 (6 bases). V was shortened by 1 base and J by 2 bases, with 17 bases between the two germline ends. Germline loops: CDR1 LGHNA, CDR2 YSLEER. The CDR3 contains 17 residues.

This clone appeared once. The V and J genes are TRBV6-1 and TRBJ2-1; D may be TRBD1 or TRBD2 (6 bases each). CDR3 length: 14 amino acids. Per germline, CDR1 MNHNS and CDR2 SASEGT. V dropped 1 base and J dropped 7 bases, with 11 bases sitting between them. DNA of the CDR3: TGTGCCAGCAGTGAAGGACAGGAGGGGAATGAGCAGTTCTTC. This encodes CASSEGQEGNEQFF.

Here the CDR3 DNA reads TGTGCCAGCAGCCCCGGGGGGCCAGCTAACTATGGCTACACCTTC. Translated: CASSPGGPANYGYTF. V usage is TRBV4-2 and J usage is TRBJ1-2; weak D call: TRBD1 (6 bases). Trimming shortened V by 4 bases and J by 0 bases, and 12 bases separated the two germline ends. The V gene's germline CDR1 is LGHNA and CDR2 YNFKEQ. The CDR3 contains 15 residues.

The chain couples TRBV7-2 to TRBJ2-5, with 9 bases identical to TRBD2. Germline lookup yields CDR1 SGHTA and CDR2 FQGNSA. This CDR3 is 14 amino acids long. V lost 3 bases to trimming and J lost 4 bases; unmatched junction nucleotides: 3. CDR3 region: CASSFQRGAETQYF. As DNA, the CDR3 is TGTGCCAGCAGCTTTCAGCGGGGGGCAGAGACCCAGTACTTC.

The chain carries TRBV5-1 and TRBJ1-6; 9 bases map to TRBD1. This CDR3 comprises 15 residues. The V segment lost 4 bases and the J segment 10 bases; nucleotides outside the gene matches: 9. The germline CDR1 and CDR2 sequences are SGHRS and YFSETQ. DNA of the CDR3: TGCGCCAGCAGCCGGGCGGACAGGGGAGGGTCACCCCTCCACTTT. Residues: CASSRADRGGSPLHF. The whole variable domain, remainder taken from reference TRBV5-1 and TRBJ1-6, is KAGVTQTPRYLIKTRGQQVTLSCSPISGHRSVSWYQQTPGQGLQFLFEYFSETQRNKGNFPGRFSGRQFSNSRSEMNVSTLELGDSALYLCASSRADRGGSPLHFGNGTRLTVT.

V is TRBV5-6 and J is TRBJ2-5; 10 positions match TRBD2. The CDR3 sequence is 16 residues long. The V segment lost 0 bases and the J segment 2 bases; nucleotides outside the gene matches: 4. Germline V gene sequence: CDR1 SGHDT, CDR2 YYEEEE. CDR3 residues: CASSLVASGGQETQYF. CDR3 sequence (DNA): TGTGCCAGCAGCTTGGTTGCTAGCGGGGGACAAGAGACCCAGTACTTC.

The rearrangement uses TRBV7-6 and TRBJ1-1; a weak D match, TRBD1 (5 bases). Germline loops: CDR1 SGHVS, CDR2 FNYEAQ. This CDR3 comprises 15 residues. V was clipped by 1 base and J by 3 bases, with 12 bases between them. The CDR3 reads CASSLDQGTDTEAFF. CDR3 nucleotides: TGTGCCAGCAGCTTAGATCAGGGCACGGACACTGAAGCTTTCTTT.

The chain carries TRBV5-4 and TRBJ2-7; perhaps TRBD1 as D (5 bases). The CDR3 totals 13 residues. V gave up 0 bases and J gave up 3 bases, with 7 bases separating them. CDR1 SGHNT and CDR2 YYREEE come from the germline V gene (reference sequence). CDR3 residues: CASSLGGIYEQYF. The CDR3 DNA is TGTGCCAGCAGCTTGGGGGGCATCTACGAGCAGTACTTC.

The chain combines TRBV5-1 with TRBJ2-1; D ambiguous. The V end lost 1 base, the J end lost 0 bases, and 5 bases lay between the germline ends. There are 14 residues in the CDR3. CDR1 and CDR2 (germline): SGHRS, YFSETQ. CDR3 protein: CASSLRSSYNEQFF. The CDR3 coding sequence is TGCGCCAGCAGCTTGCGGAGCTCCTACAATGAGCAGTTCTTC.

V and J are TRBV11-2 and TRBJ2-1, with D unclear. Germline CDR1 is SGHAT and CDR2 is FQNNGV. This CDR3 is built from 13 residues. The V end was cut by 5 bases, the J end by 7 bases, with 12 bases between. CDR3 coding DNA: TGTGCCAGCAGCCCTCTCGGTAGGAATGAGCAGTTCTTC. Amino acid sequence: CASSPLGRNEQFF.

V and J are TRBV2 and TRBJ1-1; tentatively, D is TRBD1 (6 bases). The CDR3 sequence is 14 residues long. CDR1 and CDR2 (germline): SNHLY, FYNNEI. With 6 bases removed from V and 1 base from J, the gap between germline ends came to 12 bases. The CDR3 DNA reads as TGTGCCAGCAGCGCCCTCAGGGGGAACACTGAAGCTTTCTTT. Translating it yields CASSALRGNTEAFF.

The chain carries TRBV18 and TRBJ1-3, with D perhaps matching TRBD1 (5 bases). V gave up 6 bases and J gave up 8 bases, with 29 bases separating them. The CDR3 contains 18 residues. Looked up from germline, CDR1 is KGHSH and CDR2 is LQKENI. The CDR3 reads CASSLRFPGGHTTDTIYF. The DNA of the CDR3 is TGTGCCAGCTCCCTCAGATTCCCTGGCGGACATACAACTGACACCATATATTTT.

This chain joins TRBV5-6 and TRBJ1-2, with D maybe TRBD1 (6 bases). Trimming cost V 4 bases and J 5 bases, with 30 bases left between them. This CDR3 is 19 amino acids long. Germline CDR1 reads SGHDT; CDR2 reads YYEEEE. CDR3 coding DNA: TGTGCCAGCAGCCCCCATGGTATGCAGGACAGCCAAGGTATATATGGCTACACCTTC. Amino acid sequence: CASSPHGMQDSQGIYGYTF.

V usage is TRBV4-3 and J usage is TRBJ1-1; D ambiguous. CDR1 is LGHNA, CDR2 YSLEER, per germline. The CDR3 runs 13 residues. Trimming took 4 bases from V and 7 from J, leaving 13 bases between them. The CDR3 DNA follows: TGCGCCAGCAGCCTCCGACGGATGAGTGAAGCTTTCTTT. Protein product: CASSLRRMSEAFF.